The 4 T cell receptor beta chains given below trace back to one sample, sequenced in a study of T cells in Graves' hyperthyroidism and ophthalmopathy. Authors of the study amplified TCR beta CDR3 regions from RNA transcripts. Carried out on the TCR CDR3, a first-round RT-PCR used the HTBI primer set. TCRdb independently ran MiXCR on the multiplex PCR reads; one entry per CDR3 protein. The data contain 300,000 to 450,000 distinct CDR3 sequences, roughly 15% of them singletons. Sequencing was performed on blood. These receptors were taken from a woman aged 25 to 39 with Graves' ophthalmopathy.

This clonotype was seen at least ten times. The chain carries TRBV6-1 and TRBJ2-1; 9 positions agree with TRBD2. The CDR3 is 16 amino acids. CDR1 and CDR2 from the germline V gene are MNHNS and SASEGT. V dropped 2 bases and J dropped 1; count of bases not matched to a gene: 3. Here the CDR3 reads CASSETSGGSYNEQFF. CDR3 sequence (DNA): TGTGCCAGCAGTGAAACGAGCGGGGGGTCCTACAATGAGCAGTTCTTC.

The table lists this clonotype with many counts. DNA of the CDR3: TGCGCCAGCAGCTGGGAGCCTAGCGGGGGGTCCTCGGCCTCCTACGAGCAGTACTTC. As protein: CASSWEPSGGSSASYEQYF. This chain links TRBV5-1 with TRBJ2-7; 11 bases agree with TRBD2. The CDR3 is 19 residues long. Trimming cost V 3 bases and J 0 bases; bases outside gene matches: 14. CDR1 is SGHRS and CDR2 is YFSETQ in the germline V gene.

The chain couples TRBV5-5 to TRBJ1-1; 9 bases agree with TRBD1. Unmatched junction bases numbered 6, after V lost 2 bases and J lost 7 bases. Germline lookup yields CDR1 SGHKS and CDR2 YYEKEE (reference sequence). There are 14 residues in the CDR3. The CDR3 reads CASSFGTGKVEAFF. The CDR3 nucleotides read TGTGCCAGCAGCTTCGGGACAGGGAAGGTTGAAGCTTTCTTT.

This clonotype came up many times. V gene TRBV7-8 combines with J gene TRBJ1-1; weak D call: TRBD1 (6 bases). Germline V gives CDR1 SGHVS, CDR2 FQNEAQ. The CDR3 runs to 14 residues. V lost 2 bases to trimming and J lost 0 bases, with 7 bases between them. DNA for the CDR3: TGTGCCAGCAGCTTACACAGGGTGAACACTGAAGCTTTCTTT. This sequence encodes CASSLHRVNTEAFF.